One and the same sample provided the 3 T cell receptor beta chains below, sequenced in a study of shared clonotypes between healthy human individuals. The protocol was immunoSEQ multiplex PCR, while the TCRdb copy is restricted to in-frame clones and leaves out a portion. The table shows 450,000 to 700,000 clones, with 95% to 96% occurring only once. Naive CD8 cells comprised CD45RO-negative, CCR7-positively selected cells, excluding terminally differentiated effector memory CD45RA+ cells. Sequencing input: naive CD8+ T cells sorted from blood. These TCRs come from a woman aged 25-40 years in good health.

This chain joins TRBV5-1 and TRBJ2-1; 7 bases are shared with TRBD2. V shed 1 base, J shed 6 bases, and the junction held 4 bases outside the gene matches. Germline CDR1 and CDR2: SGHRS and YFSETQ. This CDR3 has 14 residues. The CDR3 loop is CASSLSGAPNEQFF. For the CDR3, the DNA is TGCGCCAGCAGCTTGAGCGGGGCCCCCAATGAGCAGTTCTTC.

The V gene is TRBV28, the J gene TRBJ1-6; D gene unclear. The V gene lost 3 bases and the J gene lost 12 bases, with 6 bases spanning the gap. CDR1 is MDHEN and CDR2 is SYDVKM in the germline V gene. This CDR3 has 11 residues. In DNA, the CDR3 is TGTGCCAGCAGTTTGCCCGGACCCCTCCACTTT. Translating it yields CASSLPGPLHF.

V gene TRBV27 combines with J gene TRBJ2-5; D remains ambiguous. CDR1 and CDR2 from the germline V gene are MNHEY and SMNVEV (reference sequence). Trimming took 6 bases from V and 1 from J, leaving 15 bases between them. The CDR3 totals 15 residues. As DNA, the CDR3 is TGTGCCAGCAGCTTGACCCAGGCCCTCCAAGAGACCCAGTACTTC. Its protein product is CASSLTQALQETQYF.